The T cell receptor beta chain under discussion was sequenced for a study of cytomegalovirus exposure and HLA in healthy donors. To note about this clone: The antigen is undetermined.

General observations from the study: The records held CMV serostatus as the only immune exposure information. In a later analysis, parvovirus B19, influenza, CMV and Epstein-Barr virus appeared linked to several top co-occurrence clusters. Reportedly, TCR beta sequences accurately predicted HLA-A and HLA-B alleles in most subjects.

60 Vbeta and 13 Jbeta primers were used in PCR. Using immunoSEQ multiplex PCR, the repertoire was profiled, and TCRdb retains in-frame clones only, with some absent. Of about 190,000 clones in the sample, roughly 83% were seen once. The sequence was collected from a boy under 18 in good health and CMV-seronegative. Material for sequencing was PBMCs.

CDR3 sequence: CASRGVGGNNEQFF. The CDR3 nucleotides read TGTGCCAGCAGGGGTGTCGGAGGGAACAATGAGCAGTTCTTC. The rearrangement links TRBV6-5 to TRBJ2-1; TRBD2 is a possible D gene (6 bases). The germline gives CDR1 MNHEY, CDR2 SVGAGI. Trimming cost V 6 bases and J 5 bases, with 14 bases left between them. There are 14 residues in the CDR3.